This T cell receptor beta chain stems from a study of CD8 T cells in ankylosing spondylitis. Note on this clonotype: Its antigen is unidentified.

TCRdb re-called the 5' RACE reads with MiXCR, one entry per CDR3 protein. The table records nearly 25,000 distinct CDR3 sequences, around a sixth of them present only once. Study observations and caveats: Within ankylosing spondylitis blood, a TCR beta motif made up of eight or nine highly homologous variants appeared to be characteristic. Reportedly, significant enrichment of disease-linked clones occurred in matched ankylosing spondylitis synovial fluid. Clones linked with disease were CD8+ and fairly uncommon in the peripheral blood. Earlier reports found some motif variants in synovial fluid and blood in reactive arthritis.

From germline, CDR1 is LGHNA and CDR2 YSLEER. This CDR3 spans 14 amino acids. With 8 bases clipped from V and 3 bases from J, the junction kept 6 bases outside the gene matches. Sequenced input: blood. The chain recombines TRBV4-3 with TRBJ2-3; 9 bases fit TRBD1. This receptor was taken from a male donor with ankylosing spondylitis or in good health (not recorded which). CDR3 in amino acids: CASQSTGGTDTQYF. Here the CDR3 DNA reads TGCGCCAGCCAATCGACAGGGGGTACAGATACGCAGTATTTT.